This passage covers 9 T cell receptor beta chains from one sample sequenced in a study of cytomegalovirus exposure and HLA in healthy donors. The PCR ran on 60 Vbeta and 13 Jbeta primers. Sequenced by immunoSEQ multiplex PCR; TCRdb stores in-frame clones only, minus some. The profile covers about 160,000 clones, with more than 60% appearing a single time and roughly 4.2% taken by the ten largest. The material sequenced was PBMCs. The origin of the receptors is a man aged 35-49 years in good health and CMV-seronegative.

CDR3 sequence: CASSTGVLGYTF. CDR3 DNA: TGTGCCAGCAGCACCGGAGTACTTGGCTACACCTTC. The rearrangement uses TRBV7-9 and TRBJ1-2; D unresolved. The germline V gene has CDR1 SEHNR and CDR2 FQNEAQ (reference sequence). Trimming took 5 bases from V and 7 from J, leaving 11 bases between them. The CDR3 consists of 12 residues.

This clone was found a few times. The rearrangement links TRBV5-4 to TRBJ1-4; 7 nucleotides align to TRBD1. J gave up 4 bases and V 0 bases, and 3 bases lay outside the gene matches. The CDR3 is 15 amino acids. The germline V gene has CDR1 SGHNT and CDR2 YYREEE (reference sequence). CDR3 bases: TGTGCCAGCAGCTTGGGGGCAGGGGGTAATGAAAAACTGTTTTTT. The encoded protein is CASSLGAGGNEKLFF.

The chain combines TRBV11-1 with TRBJ2-7; 7 bases are a match to TRBD1. The CDR3 is 15 amino acids. Germline CDR1 and CDR2: SGHAT and FQDESV (reference sequence). J was trimmed by 2 bases and V by 4 bases; bases with no gene match: 8. For the CDR3, the DNA is TGTGCCAGCAGCTACCAGGAAGGGGGCCCCTACGAGCAGTACTTC. This encodes CASSYQEGGPYEQYF.

V usage is TRBV30 and J usage is TRBJ2-3; 7 bases fit TRBD2. The CDR3 spans 12 residues. V lost 7 bases, J lost 2 bases, and 3 bases stayed unmatched. From germline, CDR1 is GTSNPN and CDR2 SVGIG (reference sequence). The DNA for the CDR3 is TGTGCCTCCAGCGGGGACACAGATACGCAGTATTTT. Translation gives CASSGDTDTQYF.

This chain joins TRBV5-1 and TRBJ1-4; 7 nucleotides align to TRBD1. This CDR3 contains 16 residues. Germline V gene sequence: CDR1 SGHRS, CDR2 YFSETQ. The ends lost 4 bases at V and 3 bases at J; junction bases unmatched: 9. In nucleotides, the CDR3 is TGCGCCAGCAGCCTAACCGGGACAGCCCCTAATGAAAAACTGTTTTTT. Its translation: CASSLTGTAPNEKLFF.

The chain couples TRBV19 to TRBJ1-5, with D maybe TRBD1 (5 bases). Germline CDR1 and CDR2: LNHDA and SQIVND (reference sequence). The V and J ends lost 3 bases and 3 bases respectively, with 12 bases between them. CDR3 length equals 15 residues. The DNA of the CDR3 is TGTGCCAGTAGTATGATGAGACAGTCCAATCAGCCCCAGCATTTT. This gives the protein CASSMMRQSNQPQHF.

The gene calls are TRBV14 and TRBJ2-5; 10 bases line up with TRBD1. CDR3 length equals 15 residues. Losses at the gene ends were 4 bases for V and 4 bases for J; bases not matched to a gene: 6. Looked up from germline, CDR1 is SGHDN and CDR2 is FVKESK. The CDR3: CASSLQTGGRETQYF. Here the CDR3 DNA reads TGTGCCAGCAGCCTTCAGACAGGGGGCAGAGAGACCCAGTACTTC.

This clone turned up a few times. This chain uses TRBV5-4 with TRBJ1-3; D is possibly TRBD1 (5 bases). The germline gives CDR1 SGHNT, CDR2 YYREEE (reference sequence). CDR3 length: 14 residues. With 6 bases removed from V and 2 bases from J, the gap between germline ends came to 12 bases. Written as DNA, the CDR3 is TGTGCCAGCACCCGGGGCGGGACTGGAAACACCATATATTTT. Amino acid sequence: CASTRGGTGNTIYF.

This chain uses TRBV7-9 with TRBJ1-2; 7 positions agree with TRBD1. There are 13 residues in the CDR3. The germline V gene has CDR1 SEHNR and CDR2 FQNEAQ (reference sequence). V lost 4 bases to trimming and J lost 4 bases; unmatched junction nucleotides: 3. The CDR3 here is CASSWDRGYGYTF. In nucleotides, the CDR3 is TGTGCCAGCAGCTGGGACAGAGGCTATGGCTACACCTTC.